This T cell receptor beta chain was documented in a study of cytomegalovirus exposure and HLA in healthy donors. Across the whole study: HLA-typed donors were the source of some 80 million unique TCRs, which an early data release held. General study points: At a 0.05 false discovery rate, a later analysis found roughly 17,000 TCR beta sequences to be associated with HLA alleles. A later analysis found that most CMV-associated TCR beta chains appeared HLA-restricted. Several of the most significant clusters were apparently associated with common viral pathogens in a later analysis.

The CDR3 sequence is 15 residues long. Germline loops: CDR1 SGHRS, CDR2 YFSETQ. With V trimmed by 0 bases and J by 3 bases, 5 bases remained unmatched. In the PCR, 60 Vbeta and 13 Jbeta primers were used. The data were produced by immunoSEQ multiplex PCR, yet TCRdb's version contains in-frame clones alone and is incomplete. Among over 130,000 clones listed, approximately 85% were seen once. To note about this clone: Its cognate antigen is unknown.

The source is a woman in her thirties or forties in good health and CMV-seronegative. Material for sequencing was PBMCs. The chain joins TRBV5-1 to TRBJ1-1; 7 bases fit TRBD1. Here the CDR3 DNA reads TGCGCCAGCAGCTTGGTGGGGACAGAGTACACTGAAGCTTTCTTT. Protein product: CASSLVGTEYTEAFF.